Listed here are 18 T cell receptor beta chains from one sample, sequenced in a study of control samples from healthy donors and cancer patients. The repertoire was sequenced with immunoSEQ multiplex PCR; TCRdb's copy has only in-frame clones and lacks some. The sample lists approximately 100,000 clones, approximately 84% occurring once. Input material: PBMCs. The receptors shown here come from a man aged 70 or older with lung cancer.

The chain links TRBV6-5 to TRBJ2-7; D might be TRBD2 (6 bases). The germline gives CDR1 MNHEY, CDR2 SVGAGI. The CDR3 has 15 residues. Trimming cost V 8 bases and J 2 bases, with 19 bases left between them. Written as DNA, the CDR3 is TGTGCCAGCCGGGGGAGGTCCCAAAGTACCTACGAGCAGTACTTC. Its protein is CASRGRSQSTYEQYF.

The chain has TRBV3-1 (or the pseudogene TRBV3-2) and TRBJ2-7; TRBD2 matches at 12 bases. Germline CDR1 is LGHDT and CDR2 is YNNKEL (reference sequence). The V segment lost 5 bases and the J segment 7 bases; nucleotides outside the gene matches: 9. The CDR3 has 15 residues. CDR3 bases: TGTGCCAGCAGCGAACTAGCGGGGGGATCCCGGGAGCAGTACTTC. This sequence encodes CASSELAGGSREQYF.

The chain joins TRBV4-3 to TRBJ2-3; 7 bases map to TRBD2. CDR1 and CDR2 (germline): LGHNA, YSLEER. Trimming cost V 1 base and J 1 base; bases outside gene matches: 5. This CDR3 has 16 amino acids. CDR3 amino acids: CASSQAAAGGTDTQYF. The CDR3, as DNA: TGCGCCAGCAGCCAAGCGGCTGCGGGAGGCACAGATACGCAGTATTTT.

This chain connects TRBV10-1 to TRBJ2-5, with 10 positions matching TRBD1. The CDR3 contains 15 residues. Germline V gene data show CDR1 as WNHNN and CDR2 as SYGVQD (reference sequence). With V trimmed by 0 bases and J by 2 bases, 0 bases remained unmatched. The CDR3 region is CASSESGQGQETQYF. Here the CDR3 DNA reads TGCGCCAGCAGTGAGTCGGGACAGGGGCAAGAGACCCAGTACTTC.

The table lists this clone with a count of one. The genes are TRBV5-1 and TRBJ2-2, with D possibly being TRBD1 or TRBD2 (5 bases each). Between the trimmed V and J ends, which lost 2 bases and 4 bases, there was a span of 12 bases. CDR1 is SGHRS, CDR2 YFSETQ, per germline. CDR3 length equals 15 residues. CDR3 sequence reads: CASSFSGASTGELFF. CDR3 bases: TGCGCCAGCAGCTTTTCCGGGGCAAGCACCGGGGAGCTGTTTTTT.

V is TRBV7-3 and J is TRBJ2-2; D gene unclear. Germline V gene lookup returns CDR1 SGHTA and CDR2 FQGTGA. CDR3 length: 14 amino acids. With 1 base removed from V and 4 bases from J, the gap between germline ends came to 7 bases. The DNA for the CDR3 is TGTGCCAGCAGCTTAATTCGTGGCACCGGGGAGCTGTTTTTT. Translating gives CASSLIRGTGELFF.

This clone was seen more than once but under ten times. The chain couples TRBV5-5 to TRBJ1-4; tentative D call: TRBD1 (5 bases). The V end was cut by 0 bases, the J end by 8 bases, with 14 bases between. This CDR3 is built from 15 residues. The germline CDR1 and CDR2 sequences are SGHKS and YYEKEE (reference sequence). CDR3 loop: CASSLAGPLGEKLFF. The CDR3 region has the DNA TGTGCCAGCAGCTTGGCAGGGCCCCTAGGGGAAAAACTGTTTTTT.

The J gene is TRBJ2-6, the V gene TRBV7-9; no reliable D call. V was trimmed by 1 base and J by 1 base, leaving 5 bases between them. Per germline, CDR1 SEHNR and CDR2 FQNEAQ (reference sequence). This CDR3 has 15 residues. The CDR3: CASSLGGSGANVLTF. The CDR3 DNA reads TGTGCCAGCAGCTTAGGTGGGTCTGGGGCCAACGTCCTGACTTTC.

The V call is TRBV15, the J call TRBJ1-6; D is perhaps TRBD1 (5 bases). Deletions cut 6 bases from V and 7 bases from J, with 16 bases between. The germline V gene encodes CDR1 LNHNV and CDR2 YYDKDF (reference sequence). CDR3 length: 15 amino acids. CDR3 protein: CATRGRDILNSPLHF. The CDR3 DNA sequence: TGTGCCACCAGGGGCAGGGATATCCTCAATTCACCCCTCCACTTT. The full variable domain, completed using reference TRBV15 and TRBJ1-6, is DAMVIQNPRYQVTQFGKPVTLSCSQTLNHNVMYWYQQKSSQAPKLLFHYYDKDFNNEADTPDNFQSRRPNTSFCFLDIRSPGLGDTAMYLCATRGRDILNSPLHFGNGTRLTVT.

This clone was recorded only once. The chain has TRBV7-3 and TRBJ2-1, with 7 bases that match TRBD2. Germline lookup yields CDR1 SGHTA and CDR2 FQGTGA. This CDR3 is 17 amino acids long. Trimming took 1 base from V and 0 from J; bases not matched to a gene: 6. CDR3 protein: CASSLRGGVSSYNEQFF. In nucleotides, the CDR3 is TGTGCCAGCAGCTTAAGGGGAGGGGTGAGCTCCTACAATGAGCAGTTCTTC.

This chain connects TRBV24-1 to TRBJ2-1, with TRBD2 identical over 15 bases. The germline gives CDR1 KGHDR, CDR2 SFDVKD. This CDR3 is built from 18 residues. V trimming: 3 bases; J trimming: 9 bases; junction bases outside the gene matches: 11. The CDR3 DNA sequence: TGTGCCACCAGTGATCCTGGGGGACTAGCGGGGGGATCTGGTGAGCAGTTCTTC. Its protein product is CATSDPGGLAGGSGEQFF.

The J gene is TRBJ2-2, the V gene TRBV2; D perhaps matches TRBD1 (5 bases). CDR3 size: 12 residues. Germline V gene data show CDR1 as SNHLY and CDR2 as FYNNEI. Trimming cost V 9 bases and J 6 bases, with 11 bases left between them. DNA for the CDR3: TGTGCCAGATTACAGGTTCCCGGGGAGCTGTTTTTT. Protein: CARLQVPGELFF.

The rearrangement uses TRBV5-6 and TRBJ2-4; D not resolved. The CDR3 loop spans 14 amino acids. The V end was cut by 4 bases, the J end by 0 bases, with 8 bases between. Per germline, CDR1 SGHDT and CDR2 YYEEEE. CDR3 bases: TGTGCCAGCAGCCCGGAGTTAGCCAAAAACATTCAGTACTTC. Translating it yields CASSPELAKNIQYF.

This chain joins TRBV24-1 and TRBJ2-3; no reliable D call. Germline-derived CDR1 and CDR2 are KGHDR and SFDVKD. The ends were cut back, 0 bases at V and 6 bases at J, with 9 bases in the middle. The CDR3 consists of 14 residues. CDR3 in DNA: TGTGCCACCAGTGATTTGGTCCGGGTGGATACGCAGTATTTT. The encoded protein is CATSDLVRVDTQYF.

J is TRBJ1-5 and V is TRBV6-2 or TRBV6-3; TRBD1 aligns across 9 bases. The CDR3 is 15 residues long. J lost 6 bases, V lost 4 bases, and 7 bases had no gene match. Germline assignment: CDR1 MNHEY and CDR2 SVGEGT. The CDR3: CASSSLQGAGQPQHF. The CDR3 DNA reads as TGTGCCAGCAGTTCTTTACAGGGGGCAGGTCAGCCCCAGCATTTT.

CDR3 region: CASSFQRGLDEQFF. The CDR3, as DNA: TGTGCCAGCAGCTTTCAGAGGGGTTTAGATGAGCAGTTCTTC. The V and J genes are TRBV7-9 and TRBJ2-1, with D possibly being TRBD1 or TRBD2 (5 bases each). The germline CDR1 and CDR2 sequences are SEHNR and FQNEAQ (reference sequence). The V end lost 3 bases, the J end lost 8 bases, and 14 bases lay between the germline ends. The CDR3 consists of 14 residues. The full variable domain, in which reference TRBV7-9 and TRBJ2-1 provide the parts outside the CDR3, is DTGVSQNPRHKITKRGQNVTFRCDPISEHNRLYWYRQTLGQGPEFLTYFQNEAQLEKSRLLSDRFSAERPKGSFSTLEIQRTEQGDSAMYLCASSFQRGLDEQFFGPGTRLTVL.

This chain joins TRBV6-6 and TRBJ2-7, with TRBD2 identical over 9 bases. The V gene end was trimmed by 8 bases and the J gene end by 4 bases; junction bases not matched to a gene: 9. Germline V lookup: CDR1 MNHNY, CDR2 SVGAGI (reference sequence). This CDR3 has 14 residues. CDR3 amino acids: CASRESGGRYEQYF. CDR3 nucleotides: TGTGCCAGCCGTGAGAGCGGGGGGAGATACGAGCAGTACTTC.

The chain recombines TRBV12-5 with TRBJ1-5; D is uncertain. The CDR3 extends over 15 amino acids. Germline CDR1 is LGHNT and CDR2 is FRNRAP. The V end lost 1 base, the J end lost 3 bases, and 10 bases lay between the germline ends. The CDR3 here is CASGLAGGANQPQHF. In DNA form, the CDR3 reads TGTGCTAGTGGTTTGGCAGGTGGAGCCAATCAGCCCCAGCATTTT.